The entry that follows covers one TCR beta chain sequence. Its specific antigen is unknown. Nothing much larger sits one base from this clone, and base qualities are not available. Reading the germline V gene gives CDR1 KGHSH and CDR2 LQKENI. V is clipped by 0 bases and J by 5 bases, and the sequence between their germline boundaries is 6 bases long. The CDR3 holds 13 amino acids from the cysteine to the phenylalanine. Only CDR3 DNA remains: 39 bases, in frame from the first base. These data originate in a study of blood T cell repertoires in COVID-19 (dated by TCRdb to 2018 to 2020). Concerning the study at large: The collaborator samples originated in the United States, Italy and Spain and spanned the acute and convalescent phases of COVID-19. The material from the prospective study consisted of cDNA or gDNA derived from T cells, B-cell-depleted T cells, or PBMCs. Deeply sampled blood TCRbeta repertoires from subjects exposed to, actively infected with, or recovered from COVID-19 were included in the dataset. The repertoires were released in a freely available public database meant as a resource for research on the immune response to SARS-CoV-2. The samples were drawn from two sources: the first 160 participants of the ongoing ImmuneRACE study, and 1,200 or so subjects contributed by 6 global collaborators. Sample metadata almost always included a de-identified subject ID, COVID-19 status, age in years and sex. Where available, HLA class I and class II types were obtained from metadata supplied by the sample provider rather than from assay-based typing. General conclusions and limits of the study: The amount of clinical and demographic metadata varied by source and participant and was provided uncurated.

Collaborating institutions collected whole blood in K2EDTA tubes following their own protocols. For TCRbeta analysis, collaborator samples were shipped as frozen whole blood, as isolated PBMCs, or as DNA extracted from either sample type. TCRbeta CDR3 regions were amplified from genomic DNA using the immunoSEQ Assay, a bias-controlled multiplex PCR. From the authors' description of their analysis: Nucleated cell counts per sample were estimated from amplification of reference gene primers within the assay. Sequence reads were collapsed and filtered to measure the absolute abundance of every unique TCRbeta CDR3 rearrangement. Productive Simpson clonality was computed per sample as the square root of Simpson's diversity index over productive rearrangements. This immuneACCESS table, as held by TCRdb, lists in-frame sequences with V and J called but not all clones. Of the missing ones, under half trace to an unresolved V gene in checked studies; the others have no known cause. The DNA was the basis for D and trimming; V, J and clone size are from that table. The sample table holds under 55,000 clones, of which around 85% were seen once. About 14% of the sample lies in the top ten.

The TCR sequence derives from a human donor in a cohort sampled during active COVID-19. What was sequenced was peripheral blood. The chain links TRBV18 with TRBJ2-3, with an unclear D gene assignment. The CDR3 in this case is CASSPPTQDTQYF. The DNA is TGTGCCAGCTCACCACCAACACAAGATACGCAGTATTTT.